The T cell receptor (beta chain) under discussion was sequenced for a study of cytomegalovirus exposure and HLA in healthy donors (dated by TCRdb to between 2016 and 2019). About the investigation overall: According to an earlier analysis of a few hundred of the donors, about 179 million T cells yielded 117 million unique TCR beta sequences and 276 Gb of sequence data. An early release that covered some 630 HLA-typed donors contained around 300 gigabases of sequencing data and 65 million to 100 million unique TCR sequences. The genetic ancestry cluster associated with self-reported Caucasian donors included roughly four fifths of the roughly 400 genotyped donors. The study was designed to test whether signatures of past pathogen exposure could be identified by cataloging public T cell receptors. The study profiled the T cell repertoires of hundreds of subjects by immunosequencing and related them to cytomegalovirus serostatus. A separate validation cohort of 100 to 150 different subjects was used in addition to the roughly 670-subject first cohort. The study combined high-throughput TCR immunosequencing, statistical association of individual TCRs with disease status, and machine learning to predict cytomegalovirus infection status. To study patterns of TCR occurrence, a later analysis re-analyzed previously published TCR beta repertoires from hundreds of donors and added high-resolution HLA genotyping. Rather than drawing on any new phenotypic data, the later analysis identified candidate immune exposures from TCR beta sequences and the way those sequences occurred across donors. To decide whether each TCR beta V gene segment behaved as functional or pseudogenic, an earlier analysis of several hundred of the donors relied on high-throughput TCR beta sequencing. Donor age, sex, ethnicity and CMV serostatus were collected together with the repertoire data. A later genetic analysis used genome-wide SNP genotypes for about three fifths of the 666 donors, treating that subset as a discovery cohort. All discovery cohort repertoires had been generated using a single sequencing platform. Both class I and class II loci were covered by HLA typing, at four-digit resolution. The number of typed donors differed by locus: roughly 629-640 for A, B, C, DRB1 and DQB1; 522 for DQA1; approximately 600 for DPA1; and some 430 for DPB1. Because of strong linkage in the cohort, 4 to 6 DR-DQ haplotypes were treated as single units for association and clustering. Among about 400 genotyped donors of the cohort, an average of about 220,000 unique TCR beta nucleotide sequences was sequenced per donor, of which 15% to 20% were non-productive. The paper's findings and limits, for the study overall: A later analysis reported that several top co-occurrence clusters appeared linked to parvovirus B19, influenza, CMV and Epstein-Barr virus. A later analysis found that TCR association rates varied across HLA loci, with DRB1 alleles showing the most associated TCRs and HLA-C alleles the fewest. Only TCR beta chains were sequenced in this cohort, and the absence of alpha or paired-chain data limited detectable features. The sequencing pipeline was judged likely to have produced a cluster of highly shared sequence variants as a technical artifact. The study gave a list of around 170 TCR beta chains associated with cytomegalovirus. Across donors, most TCR sequences were observed very rarely, whereas some public TCRs were present in many individuals. The 87-base-pair reads could not distinguish some IMGT-functional V segments, including TRBV6-2 and TRBV6-3, so those segments were excluded. Because some donors lacked HLA typing at each locus, the association tests relied only on the typed subset. A further reported finding was that TCR beta sequences accurately predicted the HLA-A and HLA-B alleles for most subjects in the first cohort. Roughly uniform sequencing depth across donors was assumed in presence/absence analyses, although this assumption may not hold. According to a later analysis, most CMV-associated TCR beta chains appeared to be HLA-restricted, and the HLA associations seemed to be driven largely by CMV exposure. Correlated functional status among segregating V segments might be attributable to linkage disequilibrium, but an unknown experimental factor could not be ruled out. A few of the identified cytomegalovirus-associated TCR beta chains were confirmed in vitro to be specific for cytomegalovirus antigens. According to a later genetic analysis, donors in an Asian-associated ancestry cluster had fewer N-insertions in productive TCRs than the roughly 700-donor mean. When HLA alleles, especially DR and DQ, strongly co-occurred, attributing TCR associations to individual alleles was difficult. An association between a missense DCLRE1C variant and V-gene and J-gene trimming of TCR beta chains was found in a later genetic analysis and replicated in an independent cohort. The classifier was reported to diagnose cytomegalovirus status with high specificity and sensitivity in both the original cohort and the validation cohort. The earlier analysis of some 560 of the donors excluded seventeen rarely observed V segments, including chromosome 9 orphons, because counts were too low. The only immune exposure information available for the cohort was CMV serostatus. The authors suggested that the approach could potentially be extended to other disease states and immunological phenotypes. Compared with equally common non-associated chains, HLA-associated TCR beta chains in a later analysis were more clonally expanded and had lower generation probabilities. In an earlier analysis of about 600 of the donors, most TCR beta V segments appeared in productive rearrangements about 90% or about 30% of the time, broadly matching IMGT annotations. At a false discovery rate of 0.05, a later analysis linked 15,000 to 20,000 TCR beta sequences to specific HLA alleles.

About this clone: The antigen it binds to is not known. No much larger clone exists at a distance of one base, and base qualities are not known. Other nucleotide sequences in the sample specify the same CDR3.

The library was obtained by the immunoSEQ multiplex PCR assay. A mixture of 60 forward primers for TCR Vbeta segments and 13 reverse primers for TCR Jbeta segments was used in the multiplex PCR. Amplification of the CDR3 region of rearranged TCR beta genes was performed with a multiplex PCR assay on genomic DNA. On the Illumina HiSeq System, the amplified TCR beta libraries were sequenced as 87-base-pair reads. On the study's bioinformatics: A later analysis tallied some 79 million unique TCR beta chains across the 550 to 850 repertoires, and about 12 million of those chains were shared by two or more donors. Raw reads were error-corrected and collapsed into unique sequences with a nearest-neighbor algorithm that merged closely related sequences to remove PCR and sequencing errors. V, D and J gene segments were assigned by aligning CDR3 sequences to IMGT reference sequences. Each retained sequence needed at least a six-nucleotide match to both a V gene segment and a J gene segment. Rearrangements were classified as productive when the CDR3 lacked stop codons and remained in frame with V and J, and all other rearrangements were classified as non-productive. Following IMGT convention, CDR3 was defined as the stretch from the second conserved V-encoded cysteine to the conserved J-encoded phenylalanine. The earlier analysis of 587 of the donors excluded sequences that lacked an unambiguous match to a single V gene segment. In an earlier analysis of 587 of the donors, V segments were called functional above 56.7% productive rearrangements and were called segregating when the between-donor standard deviation exceeded 5%. A statistical classification framework was built for diagnosing cytomegalovirus status from the catalog of TCR beta chain sequences. V and J gene assignment, in a later analysis, came from comparing TCR nucleotide sequences with IMGT/GENE-DB human TR gene sequences. Using the TCRdist pipeline, a later analysis assigned CDR3 sequences along with most-parsimonious VDJ recombination scenarios. A later analysis defined each TCR beta chain by its CDR3 amino acid sequence plus V-gene family, and excluded reads lacking a unique V-gene family. To address suspected cross-contamination and a sequencing artifact, a later analysis removed over 500 highly shared, low-generation-probability nucleotide sequences. In a later analysis, a clonal expansion index was calculated for each public chain from normalized within-repertoire ranks of inferred template counts. A later analysis computed generation probabilities with a VDJ recombination model fitted to out-of-frame rearrangements, and checked the results against IGoR. In a later analysis, TCR-TCR, TCR-HLA and TCR-CMV co-occurrence was scored with hypergeometric tests, and a repertoire-size bias correction was applied to TCR pairs. In a later analysis, false discovery rates were estimated by permuting HLA or CMV assignments 20 times. In a later analysis, co-occurring TCRs were grouped using DBSCAN, and TCRdist sequence similarity was added for clustering within HLA-allele-positive subsets. Co-occurrence clustering excluded repertoires with fewer than 30,000 or more than 120,000 public chains, plus five with anomalous nucleotide sharing. Here the immuneACCESS table is served through TCRdb, limited to in-frame sequences with V and J called. Missing clones are a known gap in these copies; in checked studies unresolved V genes cover under half, and the rest lacks a known reason. V, J and clone size were drawn from that table, and D and trimming were deduced from the DNA. This sample holds around 180,000 clones; about 77% were observed only once. The biggest ten clones account for less than 6% of the sample.

The cohort comprised around 700 healthy bone marrow donors. Cohort members were all nominally healthy when sampled, although unrecorded immune exposures were likely present. The donor tested CMV seropositive and was one of the 289 seropositive cohort members. A peripheral blood sample was provided by each donor, and peripheral blood mononuclear cells were used for TCR beta sequencing. The Qiagen DNeasy Blood Extraction Kit was used to extract genomic DNA from the blood cell samples. Trimmed from V: 3 bases; trimmed from J: 6 bases; junction bases lacking a gene match: 5. Via the germline V gene (reference sequence), CDR1 is SGHAT and CDR2 FQDESV. The CDR3 starts with the cysteine, ends with the phenylalanine, and has 13 residues. Of all the DNA, just the CDR3 is kept, 39 bases in frame from base 1.

The clonotype comes from a woman between 25 and 40 years old in good health and CMV-seropositive. The V and J segments used are TRBV11-1 and TRBJ2-7; 7 nucleotides in the junction match TRBD1. Sequenced material: PBMCs. The CDR3 has the sequence CASSFDRVGEQYF. In nucleotide form, the sequence is TGTGCCAGCAGCTTTGACAGGGTCGGCGAGCAGTACTTC. The variable domain in full, with residues beyond the CDR3 obtained from the reference TRBV11-1 and TRBJ2-7 genes, is EAEVAQSPRYKITEKSQAVAFWCDPISGHATLYWYRQILGQGPELLVQFQDESVVDDSQLPKDRFSAERLKGVDSTLKIQPAELGDSAMYLCASSFDRVGEQYFGPGTRLTVT.